These 20 T cell receptor beta chains came from one sample sequenced in a study of long-term antiretroviral therapy in people with HIV. The run of the v3.0 immunoSEQ assay was at survey level. Some clones are missing from TCRdb's copy, which holds only in-frame ones; the method was immunoSEQ multiplex PCR. The sample yields approximately 41,000 clones, approximately 79% seen once. Source: unsorted PBMCs, taken 1.5 years after starting antiretroviral therapy. Receptors were obtained from a man aged 18-30 years with HIV.

DNA of the CDR3: TGTGCCAGCAGCTTAGGGGGATTATTTCCAGATACGCAGTATTTT. Encoded protein: CASSLGGLFPDTQYF. The chain links TRBV7-2 to TRBJ2-3, with unresolved D. Germline V CDR1 and CDR2: SGHTA, FQGNSA. V lost 1 base and J lost 4, with 12 bases in between. The CDR3 contains 15 residues.

The rearrangement links TRBV7-9 to TRBJ2-7; TRBD2 aligns across 9 bases. V lost 5 bases, J lost 4 bases, and 9 bases stayed unmatched. CDR3 length: 15 amino acids. Germline CDR1 is SEHNR and CDR2 is FQNEAQ (reference sequence). The CDR3 protein is CASSALSGSSYEQYF. CDR3 bases: TGTGCCAGCAGCGCCCTTAGCGGGAGTTCTTACGAGCAGTACTTC. The full variable domain, in which reference TRBV7-9 and TRBJ2-7 provide the parts outside the CDR3, is DTGVSQNPRHKITKRGQNVTFRCDPISEHNRLYWYRQTLGQGPEFLTYFQNEAQLEKSRLLSDRFSAERPKGSFSTLEIQRTEQGDSAMYLCASSALSGSSYEQYFGPGTRLTVT.

The chain links TRBV9 to TRBJ2-3; TRBD1 matches at 7 bases. The junction had 7 bases not matched to a gene; V was cut back by 4 bases and J by 2 bases. From germline, CDR1 is SGDLS and CDR2 YYNGEE. This CDR3 spans 15 amino acids. The CDR3 DNA is TGTGCCAGCAGCCCGGACAGGCGGGTCACAGATACGCAGTATTTT. Amino acids: CASSPDRRVTDTQYF.

The chain recombines TRBV6-5 with TRBJ1-4, with 9 bases matching TRBD1. Germline lookup yields CDR1 MNHEY and CDR2 SVGAGI. The trim removed 5 bases at V and 7 bases at J, leaving 8 bases unmatched. The length of the CDR3 is 15 residues. The CDR3 nucleotides read TGTGCCAGCAGTAGAGCGACAGGGGGGTCTGAAAAACTGTTTTTT. Translation gives CASSRATGGSEKLFF.

Here the CDR3 reads CASSLGYRPYGYTF. The CDR3 region has the DNA TGCGCCAGCAGCTTGGGATACCGGCCCTATGGCTACACCTTC. This rearrangement joins TRBV5-1 to TRBJ1-2, with D unclear. The V end lost 0 bases, the J end lost 4 bases, and 10 bases lay between the germline ends. Per germline, CDR1 SGHRS and CDR2 YFSETQ. CDR3 size: 14 residues.

The genes are TRBV6-6 and TRBJ2-7, with D perhaps matching TRBD2 (5 bases). V lost 6 bases and J lost 0, with 9 bases in between. The CDR3 sequence is 13 residues long. Germline CDR1 MNHNY, CDR2 SVGAGI (reference sequence). The CDR3 loop is CASSGVYSYEQYF. The CDR3 nucleotides are TGTGCCAGCAGCGGGGTTTACTCCTACGAGCAGTACTTC.

V is TRBV7-9 and J is TRBJ2-1; maybe TRBD2 (6 bases). CDR3 length: 17 amino acids. Trimming shortened V by 6 bases and J by 8 bases, and 26 bases separated the two germline ends. Per the germline V gene, CDR1 is SEHNR and CDR2 is FQNEAQ (reference sequence). In DNA, the CDR3 is TGTGCCAGCAGTCACTCCTGGGGGGACTCGCCGAACGATGAGCAGTTCTTC. It codes for CASSHSWGDSPNDEQFF.

The gene calls are TRBV7-2 and TRBJ2-2, with TRBD1 matching over 7 bases. From germline, CDR1 is SGHTA and CDR2 FQGNSA. The CDR3 sequence is 15 residues long. The J segment lost 5 bases and the V segment lost 5 bases, leaving 8 bases of the junction unmatched. The CDR3 is CASSKGSRGTGELFF. The CDR3 coding sequence is TGTGCCAGCAGCAAAGGGTCCAGGGGGACCGGGGAGCTGTTTTTT.

The chain uses TRBV5-1 and TRBJ2-7; 9 positions match TRBD1. The germline V gene has CDR1 SGHRS and CDR2 YFSETQ. There are 15 residues in the CDR3. With 2 bases clipped from V and 1 base from J, the junction kept 4 bases outside the gene matches. The CDR3 sequence is CASSFGQGSSYEQYF. The DNA for the CDR3 is TGCGCCAGCAGCTTCGGACAGGGGAGTTCCTACGAGCAGTACTTC.

The table lists this clone with a count of one. The CDR3 loop reads CASSLREGAYYEQYF. The CDR3 region has the DNA TGCGCCAGCAGCTTGAGGGAGGGCGCTTACTACGAGCAGTACTTC. The rearrangement links TRBV5-1 to TRBJ2-7, with 7 bases fitting TRBD2. V shed 1 base and J 3 bases; nucleotides not matched to a gene: 7. This CDR3 comprises 15 residues. Germline loops: CDR1 SGHRS, CDR2 YFSETQ.

The rearrangement joins TRBV13 to TRBJ2-2; 11 bases are shared with TRBD2. The trim removed 2 bases at V and 6 bases at J, leaving 5 bases unmatched. Per the germline V gene, CDR1 is PRHDT and CDR2 is FYEKMQ (reference sequence). The CDR3 covers 16 residues. The CDR3 nucleotides are TGTGCCAGCAGCTTACTAGCGGGAGGTTCCCCCGGGGAGCTGTTTTTT. This encodes CASSLLAGGSPGELFF.

The chain has TRBV7-2 and TRBJ1-5; tentative D call: TRBD1 (6 bases). This CDR3 spans 16 amino acids. The germline V gene has CDR1 SGHTA and CDR2 FQGNSA. The germline V and J ends were trimmed by 6 bases and 1 base, with 16 bases remaining between them. The CDR3 is CASSLWGGASNQPQHF. CDR3 nucleotide sequence: TGTGCCAGCAGTTTGTGGGGGGGGGCAAGCAATCAGCCCCAGCATTTT.

The chain carries TRBV4-2 and TRBJ1-5, with D possibly being TRBD1 (6 bases). V gave up 0 bases and J gave up 3 bases, with 9 bases separating them. Germline V gives CDR1 LGHNA, CDR2 YNFKEQ. The CDR3 loop spans 15 amino acids. For the CDR3, the DNA is TGTGCCAGCAGCCAAGATTGGGACAACAATCAGCCCCAGCATTTT. It translates to CASSQDWDNNQPQHF.

The chain has TRBV4-3 and TRBJ1-4; no clear D. V lost 0 bases and J 7 bases, leaving 9 bases between the germline ends. This CDR3 has 14 residues. The germline gives CDR1 LGHNA, CDR2 YSLEER. The DNA for the CDR3 is TGCGCCAGCAGCCAAGATTGGGGTGGTGAAAAACTGTTTTTT. The encoded protein is CASSQDWGGEKLFF.

The chain uses TRBV28 and TRBJ2-3; D may be TRBD1 (6 bases). CDR1 is MDHEN and CDR2 is SYDVKM in the germline V gene. The CDR3 covers 14 residues. V was clipped by 6 bases and J by 5 bases, with 15 bases between them. CDR3 DNA sequence: TGTGCCAGCAGACCGCGGGTCAGGGGAGATACGCAGTATTTT. It encodes CASRPRVRGDTQYF.

This clone was recorded a few times. The J gene is TRBJ2-2, the V gene TRBV18; 9 nucleotides align to TRBD2. This CDR3 is 15 amino acids long. Germline V gene lookup returns CDR1 KGHSH and CDR2 LQKENI. J gave up 4 bases and V 4 bases, and 4 bases lay outside the gene matches. The CDR3 loop reads CASSRPGLATGELFF. The CDR3 DNA reads as TGTGCCAGCTCACGTCCGGGACTAGCCACCGGGGAGCTGTTTTTT. Filled out from reference TRBV18 and TRBJ2-2, the complete variable domain reads NAGVMQNPRHLVRRRGQEARLRCSPMKGHSHVYWYRQLPEEGLKFMVYLQKENIIDESGMPKERFSAEFPKEGPSILRIQQVVRGDSAAYFCASSRPGLATGELFFGEGSRLTVL.

The chain joins TRBV6-1 to TRBJ1-6, with D hard to call. The V end lost 0 bases, the J end lost 9 bases, and 3 bases lay between the germline ends. CDR3 length: 12 amino acids. Germline CDR1 MNHNS, CDR2 SASEGT. The CDR3 DNA is TGTGCCAGCAGTGAAGCGAGTTCACCCCTCCACTTT. Translating it yields CASSEASSPLHF.

The J gene is TRBJ2-1, the V gene TRBV20-1, with D uncertain. The CDR3 is 11 amino acids. Trimming cost V 5 bases and J 9 bases, with 11 bases left between them. The germline V gene has CDR1 DFQATT and CDR2 SNEGSKA (reference sequence). The CDR3 sequence is CSARVLSEQFF. CDR3 bases: TGCAGTGCTCGTGTGTTGAGTGAGCAGTTCTTC.

This clone was seen just once. This chain's CDR3 is CASSPGGWREAGEQYF. CDR3 nucleotides: TGTGCCAGCAGCCCAGGAGGTTGGCGGGAGGCAGGTGAGCAGTACTTC. The V call is TRBV9, the J call TRBJ2-7, with TRBD2 matching over 8 bases. Germline V gives CDR1 SGDLS, CDR2 YYNGEE. The V and J ends lost 4 bases and 7 bases, in that order; junction bases with no gene match: 16. The CDR3 has 16 amino acids.

This clone has a handful of counts. This chain connects TRBV4-3 to TRBJ1-5, with D hard to call. The CDR3 is made up of 13 amino acids. V was pared by 0 bases and J by 3 bases, with 3 bases between. Per the germline V gene, CDR1 is LGHNA and CDR2 is YSLEER. DNA for the CDR3: TGCGCCAGCAGCCAAGAAGCCAATCAGCCCCAGCATTTT. Amino acids: CASSQEANQPQHF.